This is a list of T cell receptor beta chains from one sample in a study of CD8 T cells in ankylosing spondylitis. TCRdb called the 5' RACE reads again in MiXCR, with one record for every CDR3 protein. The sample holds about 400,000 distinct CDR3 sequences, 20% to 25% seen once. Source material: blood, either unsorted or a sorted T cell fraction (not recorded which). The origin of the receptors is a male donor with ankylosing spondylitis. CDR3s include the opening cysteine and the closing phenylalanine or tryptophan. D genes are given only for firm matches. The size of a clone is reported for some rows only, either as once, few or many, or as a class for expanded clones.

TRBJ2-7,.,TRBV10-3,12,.,CAISPGRHEQYF,TGTGCCATCAGCCCGGGACGACACGAGCAGTACTTC
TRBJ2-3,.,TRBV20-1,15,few,CSARSPSGNVDTQYF,TGCAGTGCTAGATCCCCTTCGGGGAATGTAGATACGCAGTATTTT
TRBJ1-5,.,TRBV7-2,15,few,CASSVSTGGNQPQHF,TGTGCCAGCAGCGTATCGACGGGGGGCAATCAGCCCCAGCATTTT
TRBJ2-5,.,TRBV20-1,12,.,CSASPGKETQYF,TGCAGTGCTAGTCCCGGAAAAGAGACCCAGTACTTC
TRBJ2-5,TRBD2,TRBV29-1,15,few,CSVLTSGSPGETQYF,TGCAGCGTGCTGACTAGCGGGAGCCCTGGAGAGACCCAGTACTTC
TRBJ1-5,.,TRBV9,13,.,CASSFGVYQPQHF,TGTGCCAGCAGTTTCGGGGTGTATCAGCCCCAGCATTTT
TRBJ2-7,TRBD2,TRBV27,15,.,CASRGLAGGSHEQYF,TGTGCCAGCAGGGGATTAGCGGGAGGGAGCCACGAGCAGTACTTC
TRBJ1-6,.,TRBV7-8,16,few,CASSLGGDAYNSPLHF,TGTGCCAGCAGCTTAGGAGGGGACGCCTATAATTCACCCCTCCACTTT
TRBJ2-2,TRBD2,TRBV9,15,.,CASSTRGGRAGELFF,TGTGCCAGCAGCACCCGCGGGGGGCGGGCCGGGGAGCTGTTTTTT
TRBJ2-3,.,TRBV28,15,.,CASRPLRGYGDTQYF,TGTGCCAGCAGACCGTTAAGGGGGTACGGGGATACGCAGTATTTT
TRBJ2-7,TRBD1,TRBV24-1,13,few,CATSATGTYEQYF,TGTGCCACCAGTGCGACAGGGACCTACGAGCAGTACTTC
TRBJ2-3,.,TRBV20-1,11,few,CSARTTDTQYF,TGCAGTGCCCGTACCACAGATACGCAGTATTTT
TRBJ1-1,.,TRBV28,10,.,CASLRVRAFF,TGTGCCAGCCTCAGGGTACGGGCTTTCTTT
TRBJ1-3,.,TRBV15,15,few,CATMGMGRSGNTIYF,TGTGCCACCATGGGAATGGGGCGCTCTGGAAACACCATATATTTT
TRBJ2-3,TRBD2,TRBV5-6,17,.,CASSLFGLAGAIPSQYF,TGTGCCAGCAGCCTCTTCGGACTAGCGGGAGCTATCCCGTCGCAGTATTTT
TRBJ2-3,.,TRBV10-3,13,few,CAISAGGTDTQYF,TGTGCCATCAGTGCTGGGGGCACAGATACGCAGTATTTT
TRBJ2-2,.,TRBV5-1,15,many,CASSLGTSNTGELFF,TGCGCCAGCAGCTTGGGAACTTCGAACACCGGGGAGCTGTTTTTT
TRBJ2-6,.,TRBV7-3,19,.,CACSAHIGWGASGANVLTF,TGTGCCTGCAGCGCTCACATCGGATGGGGGGCATCTGGGGCCAACGTCCTGACTTTC
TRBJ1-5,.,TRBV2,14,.,CASSLGHSNQPQHF,TGTGCCAGCAGTCTTGGGCACAGCAATCAGCCCCAGCATTTT
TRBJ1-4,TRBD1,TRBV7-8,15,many,CASSLMGQEGEKLFF,TGTGCCAGCAGCTTAATGGGACAGGAGGGAGAAAAACTGTTTTTT
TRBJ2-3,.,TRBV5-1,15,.,CASSLVRSRADTQYF,TGCGCCAGCAGTTTGGTTAGGAGCCGGGCGGATACGCAGTATTTT
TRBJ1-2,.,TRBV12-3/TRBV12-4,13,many,CASSLGGDYGYTF,TGTGCCAGCAGTTTGGGGGGCGACTATGGCTACACCTTC
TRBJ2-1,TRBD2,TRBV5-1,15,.,CASSFGLAGRNEQFF,TGCGCCAGCAGCTTTGGGCTAGCGGGTAGGAATGAGCAGTTCTTC
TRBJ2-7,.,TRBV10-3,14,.,CAISESTGSYEQYF,TGTGCCATCAGTGAGTCGACGGGGTCCTACGAGCAGTACTTC